The present T cell receptor beta chain was sequenced within a study of T-cell memory formation after mild COVID-19. About the research overall: There were largely donor-specific TCR clusters.

With constant-segment primers, 5'RACE yielded cDNA libraries of TCR alpha and TCR beta that carried sample barcodes and UMIs. TCRdb re-derived calls from the 5' RACE reads in MiXCR, one entry per CDR3 protein. The table records fewer than 150,000 distinct CDR3 sequences, about 17% of them present only once. This clonotype occurred once. Its cognate antigen is unknown. Whole-study results and caveats: Within pre-infection memory, some responding clones were found, suggesting cross-reactive memory joined. SARS-CoV-2 specificity of second-wave clones peaking day 37 was unconfirmed.

The CDR3 has 13 residues. Between the trimmed V and J ends, which lost 2 bases and 3 bases, there was a span of 8 bases. The germline V gene has CDR1 SEHNR and CDR2 FQNEAQ (reference sequence). This receptor was identified in a young man who had mild COVID-19 (a few samples of this study predate the infection). Cell type and time point are not known. The chain combines TRBV7-9 with TRBJ2-7, with TRBD1 as a possible D gene (6 bases). Sequencing used PBMCs or a T cell subset sorted from them (not recorded which). CDR3: CASSLRGGYEQYV. Here the CDR3 DNA reads TGTGCCAGCAGCTTACGAGGGGGCTACGAGCAGTACGTC.